Given below is one TCR beta chain in context. The CDR3 has 19 residues. The germline CDR1 and CDR2 sequences are SGHTA and FQGNSA. With V trimmed by 5 bases and J by 0 bases, 11 bases remained unmatched. The sample comes from a study of blood T cell repertoires in COVID-19. Study at large: Acute-phase and convalescent COVID-19 samples originated in the United States, Italy and Spain. Sources were T cells, B-cell-depleted T cells, or PBMCs; the material itself was cDNA or gDNA.

How the authors handled the data: How many nucleated cells were present was estimated from reference gene primer amplification. The table came from immunoSEQ multiplex PCR; TCRdb's copy has only in-frame clones and leaves some out. The DNA was the basis for D and trimming; V, J and clone size are from that table. The table has hundreds of thousands of clones, about 88% seen once. The Seattle site enrolled patients during active infection and followed them longitudinally. This sequence originates from a woman in her 70s with COVID-19, enrolled during active disease. Sequencing input: peripheral blood. This chain connects TRBV7-2 to TRBJ1-5; 12 bases map to TRBD1. The CDR3 reads CASSPSGTGGVISNQPQHF. The CDR3 coding sequence is TGTGCCAGCAGCCCAAGCGGGACAGGGGGCGTTATTAGCAATCAGCCCCAGCATTTT.